What follows describes a single TCR beta chain. V lost 0 bases to trimming and J lost 5 bases, with 14 bases between them. Per the germline V gene, CDR1 is SGHRS and CDR2 is YFSETQ. This CDR3 spans 15 amino acids. This record comes from a study of T cell changes during pregnancy in multiple sclerosis. The repertoire was sequenced with immunoSEQ multiplex PCR; TCRdb's copy has only in-frame clones and lacks some. Among approximately 100,000 clones, around 93% were seen once, and the ten largest hold 0.9%. The source material was peripheral blood, sampled before pregnancy. The rearrangement uses TRBV5-1 and TRBJ1-2; possibly TRBD1 for D (5 bases). The TCR was taken from a female donor with multiple sclerosis, enrolled in a pregnancy study. The CDR3 bases are TGCGCCAGCAGCTTGGAAGGCCGGGGGAAGTATGGCTACACCTTC. Its translation: CASSLEGRGKYGYTF. The whole variable domain, remainder taken from reference TRBV5-1 and TRBJ1-2, is KAGVTQTPRYLIKTRGQQVTLSCSPISGHRSVSWYQQTPGQGLQFLFEYFSETQRNKGNFPGRFSGRQFSNSRSEMNVSTLELGDSALYLCASSLEGRGKYGYTFGSGTRLTVV.